These 3 T cell receptor beta chains were sequenced from one sample in a study of cytomegalovirus exposure and HLA in healthy donors. Researchers ran the PCR with 60 Vbeta and 13 Jbeta primers. Sequencing was performed with immunoSEQ multiplex PCR; in TCRdb, only in-frame clones are kept and a portion is missing. The sample includes 130,000 or so clones, approximately 8.8% of them seen just once. The sequenced sample consisted of PBMCs. The receptors derive from a man in his forties in good health and CMV-seronegative.

Here the CDR3 DNA reads TGTGCCAGCAGGACAGGGGGCGTATACAATGAGCAGTTCTTC. It encodes CASRTGGVYNEQFF. V gene TRBV2 combines with J gene TRBJ2-1; 10 nucleotides agree with TRBD1. V lost 6 bases to trimming and J lost 4 bases; unmatched junction nucleotides: 3. From germline, CDR1 is SNHLY and CDR2 FYNNEI. This CDR3 is 14 amino acids long. Filled out from reference TRBV2 and TRBJ2-1, the complete variable domain reads EPEVTQTPSHQVTQMGQEVILRCVPISNHLYFYWYRQILGQKVEFLVSFYNNEISEKSEIFDDQFSVERPDGSNFTLKIRSTKLEDSAMYFCASRTGGVYNEQFFGPGTRLTVL.

This clone appeared a few times. This rearrangement joins TRBV29-1 to TRBJ2-1; D unclear. The germline V gene has CDR1 SQVTM and CDR2 ANQGSEA. The V end was cut by 2 bases, the J end by 0 bases, with 5 bases between. The length of the CDR3 is 13 residues. CDR3 sequence (DNA): TGCAGCGTTGAAAGGAGCTCCTACAATGAGCAGTTCTTC. Its translation: CSVERSSYNEQFF.

The chain couples TRBV13 to TRBJ2-1, with 8 bases that match TRBD1. CDR3 length equals 14 residues. Germline lookup yields CDR1 PRHDT and CDR2 FYEKMQ (reference sequence). After removal of 5 bases from V and 9 bases from J, the junction contained 9 bases not matched to a gene. The CDR3 protein is CASSTGQGAGEQFF. The CDR3, as DNA: TGTGCCAGCAGCACCGGACAGGGAGCCGGTGAGCAGTTCTTC. The whole variable domain, filled in from reference TRBV13 and TRBJ2-1, reads AAGVIQSPRHLIKEKRETATLKCYPIPRHDTVYWYQQGPGQDPQFLISFYEKMQSDKGSIPDRFSAQQFSDYHSELNMSSLELGDSALYFCASSTGQGAGEQFFGPGTRLTVL.